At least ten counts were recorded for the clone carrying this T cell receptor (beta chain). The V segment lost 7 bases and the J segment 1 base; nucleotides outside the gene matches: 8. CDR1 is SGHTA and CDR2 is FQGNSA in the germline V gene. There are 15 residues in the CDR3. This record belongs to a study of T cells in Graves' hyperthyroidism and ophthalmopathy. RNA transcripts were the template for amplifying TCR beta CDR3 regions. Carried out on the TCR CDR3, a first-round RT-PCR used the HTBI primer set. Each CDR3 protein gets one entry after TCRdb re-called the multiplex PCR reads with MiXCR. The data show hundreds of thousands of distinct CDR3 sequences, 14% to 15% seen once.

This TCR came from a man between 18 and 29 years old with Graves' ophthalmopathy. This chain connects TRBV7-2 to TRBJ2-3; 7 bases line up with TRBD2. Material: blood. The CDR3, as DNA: TGTGCCAGCATCAGTCCGAGCGGGGGCACAGATACGCAGTATTTT. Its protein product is CASISPSGGTDTQYF. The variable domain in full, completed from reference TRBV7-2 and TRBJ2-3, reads GAGVSQSPSNKVTEKGKDVELRCDPISGHTALYWYRQSLGQGLEFLIYFQGNSAPDKSGLPSDRFSAERTGGSVSTLTIQRTQQEDSAVYLCASISPSGGTDTQYFGPGTRLTVL.